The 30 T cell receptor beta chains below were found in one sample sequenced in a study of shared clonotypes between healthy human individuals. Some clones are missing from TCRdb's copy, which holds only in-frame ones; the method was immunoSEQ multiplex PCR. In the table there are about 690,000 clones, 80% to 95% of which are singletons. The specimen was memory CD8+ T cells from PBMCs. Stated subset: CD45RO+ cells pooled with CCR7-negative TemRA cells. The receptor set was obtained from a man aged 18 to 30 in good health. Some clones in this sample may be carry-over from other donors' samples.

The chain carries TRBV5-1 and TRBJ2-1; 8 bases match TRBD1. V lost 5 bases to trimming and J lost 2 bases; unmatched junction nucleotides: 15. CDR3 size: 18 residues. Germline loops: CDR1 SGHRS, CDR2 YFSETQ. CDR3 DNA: TGCGCCAGCAGAGGGCGGGCAGGGGGCCAAGATGCCTACAATGAGCAGTTCTTC. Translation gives CASRGRAGGQDAYNEQFF.

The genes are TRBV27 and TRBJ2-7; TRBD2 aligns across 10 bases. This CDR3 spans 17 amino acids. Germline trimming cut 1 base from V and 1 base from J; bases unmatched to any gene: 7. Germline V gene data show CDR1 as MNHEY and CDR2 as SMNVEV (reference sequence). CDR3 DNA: TGTGCCAGCAGTTTATTGGCTAGCGGGAGTGGTTCCTACGAGCAGTACTTC. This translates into CASSLLASGSGSYEQYF.

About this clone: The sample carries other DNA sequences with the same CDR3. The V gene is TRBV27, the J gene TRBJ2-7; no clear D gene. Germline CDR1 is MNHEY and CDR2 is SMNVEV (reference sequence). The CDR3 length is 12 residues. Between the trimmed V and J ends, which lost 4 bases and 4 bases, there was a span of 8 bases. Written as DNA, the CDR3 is TGTGCCAGCAGTTCGACCTTGTACGAGCAGTACTTC. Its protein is CASSSTLYEQYF.

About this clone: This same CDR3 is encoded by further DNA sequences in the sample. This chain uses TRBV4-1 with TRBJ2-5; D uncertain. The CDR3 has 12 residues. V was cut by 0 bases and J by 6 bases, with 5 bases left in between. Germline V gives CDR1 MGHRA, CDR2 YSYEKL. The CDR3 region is CASSQDRKTQYF. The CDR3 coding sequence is TGCGCCAGCAGCCAAGATAGGAAGACCCAGTACTTC.

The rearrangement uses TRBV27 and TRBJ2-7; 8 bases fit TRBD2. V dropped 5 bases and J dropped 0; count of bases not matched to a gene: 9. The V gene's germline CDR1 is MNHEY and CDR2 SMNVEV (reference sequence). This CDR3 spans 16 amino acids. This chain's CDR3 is CASSPSLGTSSYEQYF. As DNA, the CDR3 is TGTGCCAGCAGTCCCTCCCTTGGGACTAGCTCCTACGAGCAGTACTTC.

The CDR3 DNA follows: TGTGCCAGCAGCTCATTTGGACAGGGACGTGGCTACACCTTC. Protein product: CASSSFGQGRGYTF. The chain employs TRBV7-9 and TRBJ1-2; TRBD1 agrees at 8 bases. The V and J ends lost 4 bases and 7 bases, in that order; junction bases with no gene match: 8. Germline CDR1 and CDR2: SEHNR and FQNEAQ (reference sequence). The CDR3 is made up of 14 amino acids.

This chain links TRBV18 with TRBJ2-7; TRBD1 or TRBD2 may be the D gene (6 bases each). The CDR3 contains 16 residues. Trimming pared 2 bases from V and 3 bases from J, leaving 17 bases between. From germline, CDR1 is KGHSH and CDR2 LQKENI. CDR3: CASSPLGGPDSYEQYF. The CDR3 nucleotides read TGTGCCAGCTCACCATTAGGGGGGCCTGATAGCTACGAGCAGTACTTC.

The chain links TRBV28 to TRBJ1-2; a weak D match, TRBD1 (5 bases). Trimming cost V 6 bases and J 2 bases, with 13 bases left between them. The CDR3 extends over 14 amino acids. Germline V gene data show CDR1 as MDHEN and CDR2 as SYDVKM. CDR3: CASRRGAVNYGYTF. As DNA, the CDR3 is TGTGCCAGCAGACGAGGGGCAGTGAACTATGGCTACACCTTC.

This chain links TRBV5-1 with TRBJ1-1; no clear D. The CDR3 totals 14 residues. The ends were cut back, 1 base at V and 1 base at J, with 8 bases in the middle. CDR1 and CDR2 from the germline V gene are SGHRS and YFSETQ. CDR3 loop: CASSLTWENTEAFF. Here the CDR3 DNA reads TGCGCCAGCAGCTTGACGTGGGAGAACACTGAAGCTTTCTTT.

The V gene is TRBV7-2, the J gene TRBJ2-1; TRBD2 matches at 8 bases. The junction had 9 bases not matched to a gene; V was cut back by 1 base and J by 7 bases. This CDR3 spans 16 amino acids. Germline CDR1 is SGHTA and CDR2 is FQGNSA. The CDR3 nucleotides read TGTGCCAGCAGCTTAGAGCTTTGGACTAGCCTAAATGAGCAGTTCTTC. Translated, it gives CASSLELWTSLNEQFF.

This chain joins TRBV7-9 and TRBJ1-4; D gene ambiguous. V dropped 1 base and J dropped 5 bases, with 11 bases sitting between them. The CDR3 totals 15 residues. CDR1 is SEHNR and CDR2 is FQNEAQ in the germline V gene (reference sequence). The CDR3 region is CASSLEWGQNEKLFF. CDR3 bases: TGTGCCAGCAGCTTAGAGTGGGGTCAGAATGAAAAACTGTTTTTT.

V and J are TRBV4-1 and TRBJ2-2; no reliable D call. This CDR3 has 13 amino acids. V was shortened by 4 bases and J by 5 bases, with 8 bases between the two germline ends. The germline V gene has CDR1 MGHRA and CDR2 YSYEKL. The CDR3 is CASSPRVTGELFF. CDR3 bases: TGCGCCAGCAGCCCTCGGGTGACCGGGGAGCTGTTTTTT.

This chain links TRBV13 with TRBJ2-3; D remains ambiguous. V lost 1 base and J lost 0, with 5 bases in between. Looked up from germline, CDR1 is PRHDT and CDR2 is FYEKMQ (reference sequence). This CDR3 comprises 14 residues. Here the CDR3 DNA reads TGTGCCAGCAGCTTAGTTGCTAGCACAGATACGCAGTATTTT. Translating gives CASSLVASTDTQYF.

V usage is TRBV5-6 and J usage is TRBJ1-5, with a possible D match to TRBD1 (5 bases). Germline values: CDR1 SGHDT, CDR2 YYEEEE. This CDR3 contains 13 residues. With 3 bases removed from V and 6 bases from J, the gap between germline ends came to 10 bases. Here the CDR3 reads CASSSGAGQPQHF. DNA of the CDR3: TGTGCCAGCAGCTCTGGGGCGGGTCAGCCCCAGCATTTT.

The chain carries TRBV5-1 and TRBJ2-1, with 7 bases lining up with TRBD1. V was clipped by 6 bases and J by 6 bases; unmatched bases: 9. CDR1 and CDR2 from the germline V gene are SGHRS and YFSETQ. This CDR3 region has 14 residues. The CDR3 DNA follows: TGCGCCAGCAAAGAGGACAGGACAACCAATGAGCAGTTCTTC. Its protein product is CASKEDRTTNEQFF.

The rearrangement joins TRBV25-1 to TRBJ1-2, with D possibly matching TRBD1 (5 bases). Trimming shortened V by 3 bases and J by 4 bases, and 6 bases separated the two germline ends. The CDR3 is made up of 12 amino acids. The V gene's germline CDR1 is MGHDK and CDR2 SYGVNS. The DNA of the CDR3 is TGTGCCAGCAGTGAGACAGCCTATGGCTACACCTTC. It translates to CASSETAYGYTF.

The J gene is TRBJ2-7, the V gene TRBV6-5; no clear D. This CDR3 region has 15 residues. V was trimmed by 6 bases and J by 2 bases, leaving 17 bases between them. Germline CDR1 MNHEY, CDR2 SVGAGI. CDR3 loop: CASSTALFATYEQYF. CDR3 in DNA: TGTGCCAGCAGCACCGCCCTCTTTGCAACCTACGAGCAGTACTTC.

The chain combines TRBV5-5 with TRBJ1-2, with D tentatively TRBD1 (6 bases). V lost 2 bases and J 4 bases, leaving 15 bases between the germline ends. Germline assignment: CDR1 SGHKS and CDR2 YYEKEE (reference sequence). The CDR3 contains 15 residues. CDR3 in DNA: TGTGCCAGCAGCTTCCACAAGGGGGTCCTCTATGGCTACACCTTC. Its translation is CASSFHKGVLYGYTF.

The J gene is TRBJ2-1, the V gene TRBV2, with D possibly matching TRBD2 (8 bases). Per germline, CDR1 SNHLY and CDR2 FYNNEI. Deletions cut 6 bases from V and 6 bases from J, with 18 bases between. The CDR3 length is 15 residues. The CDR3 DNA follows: TGTGCCAGCAGGCCAGGGGGGCGGGAGGCCAATGAGCAGTTCTTC. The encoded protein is CASRPGGREANEQFF.

CDR3 coding DNA: TGTGCCAGCAGCTTAGGGGGGCAGCCACCCTATGGCTACACCTTC. Encoded protein: CASSLGGQPPYGYTF. The V gene is TRBV7-8, the J gene TRBJ1-2, with D perhaps TRBD1 (6 bases). Germline V gene data show CDR1 as SGHVS and CDR2 as FQNEAQ. Trimming pared 1 base from V and 4 bases from J, leaving 13 bases between. This CDR3 spans 15 amino acids.

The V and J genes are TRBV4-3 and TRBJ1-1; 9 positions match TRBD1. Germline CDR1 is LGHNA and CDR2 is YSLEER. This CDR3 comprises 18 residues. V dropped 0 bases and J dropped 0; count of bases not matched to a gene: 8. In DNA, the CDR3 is TGCGCCAGCAGCCAAGAAGACAGGGGGTCGACTATGAACACTGAAGCTTTCTTT. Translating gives CASSQEDRGSTMNTEAFF.

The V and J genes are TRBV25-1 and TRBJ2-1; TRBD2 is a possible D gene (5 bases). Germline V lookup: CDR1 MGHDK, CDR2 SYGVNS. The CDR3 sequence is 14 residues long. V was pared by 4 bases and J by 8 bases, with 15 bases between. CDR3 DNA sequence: TGTGCCAGCAGTGCCAAACTAGTCACTGATGAGCAGTTCTTC. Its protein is CASSAKLVTDEQFF.

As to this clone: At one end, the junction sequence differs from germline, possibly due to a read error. The CDR3 region has the DNA TGCAGCGTCGAAGCGGGTGTCGGGCCGCTATACAATGAGCAGTTCTTC. This sequence encodes CSVEAGVGPLYNEQFF. The rearrangement links TRBV29-1 to TRBJ2-1; possibly TRBD2 for D (6 bases). CDR1 is SQVTM, CDR2 ANQGSEA, per germline. The CDR3 loop spans 16 amino acids.

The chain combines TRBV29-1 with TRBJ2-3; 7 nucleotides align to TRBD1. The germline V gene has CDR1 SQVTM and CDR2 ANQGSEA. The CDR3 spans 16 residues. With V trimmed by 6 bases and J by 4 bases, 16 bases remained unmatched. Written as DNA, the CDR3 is TGCAGCGTGGGTCGAACCGGGACAGTGGCGGCAGATACGCAGTATTTT. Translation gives CSVGRTGTVAADTQYF.

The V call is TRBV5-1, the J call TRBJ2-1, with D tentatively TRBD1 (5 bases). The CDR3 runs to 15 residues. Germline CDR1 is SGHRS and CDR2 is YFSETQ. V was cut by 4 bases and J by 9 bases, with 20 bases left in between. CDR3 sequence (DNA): TGCGCCAGCAGCATCAGGGATGGTACATTTTCTGAGCAGTTCTTC. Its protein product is CASSIRDGTFSEQFF.

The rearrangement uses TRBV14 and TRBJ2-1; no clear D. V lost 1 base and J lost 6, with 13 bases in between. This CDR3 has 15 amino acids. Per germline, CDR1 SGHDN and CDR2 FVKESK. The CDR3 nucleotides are TGTGCCAGCAGCCAAGGGGTTCTGCCCCGCAATGAGCAGTTCTTC. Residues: CASSQGVLPRNEQFF. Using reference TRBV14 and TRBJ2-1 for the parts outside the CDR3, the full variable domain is EAGVTQFPSHSVIEKGQTVTLRCDPISGHDNLYWYRRVMGKEIKFLLHFVKESKQDESGMPNNRFLAERTGGTYSTLKVQPAELEDSGVYFCASSQGVLPRNEQFFGPGTRLTVL.

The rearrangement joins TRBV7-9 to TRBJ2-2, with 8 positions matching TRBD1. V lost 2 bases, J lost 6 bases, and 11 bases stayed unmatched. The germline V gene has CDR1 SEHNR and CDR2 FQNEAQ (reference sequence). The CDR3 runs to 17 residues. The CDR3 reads CASSLPPGQEYAGELFF. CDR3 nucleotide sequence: TGTGCCAGCAGCTTACCCCCGGGACAGGAATACGCCGGGGAGCTGTTTTTT.

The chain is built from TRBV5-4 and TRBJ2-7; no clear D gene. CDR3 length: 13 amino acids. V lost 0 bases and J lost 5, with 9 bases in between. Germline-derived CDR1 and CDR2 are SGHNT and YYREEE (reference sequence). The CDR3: CASSLVAGHEQYF. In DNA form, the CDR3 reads TGTGCCAGCAGCTTGGTGGCTGGTCACGAGCAGTACTTC.

CDR3 loop: CASRPPNTGELFF. Written as DNA, the CDR3 is TGTGCCAGCAGACCACCGAACACCGGGGAGCTGTTTTTT. The rearrangement joins TRBV27 to TRBJ2-2; D is unclear. V was pared by 6 bases and J by 0 bases, with 5 bases between. Per germline, CDR1 MNHEY and CDR2 SMNVEV (reference sequence). This CDR3 is built from 13 residues.

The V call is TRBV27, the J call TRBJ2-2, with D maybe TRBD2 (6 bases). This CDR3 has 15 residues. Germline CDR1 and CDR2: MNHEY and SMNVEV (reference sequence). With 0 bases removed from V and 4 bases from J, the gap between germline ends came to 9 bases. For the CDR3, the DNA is TGTGCCAGCAGTTTATCTCCGGGAGCCACCGGGGAGCTGTTTTTT. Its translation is CASSLSPGATGELFF.